The 21 T cell receptor beta chains below were found in one sample sequenced in a study of OX40 agonist ivuxolimab in advanced cancers. Method: immunoSEQ multiplex PCR; TCRdb's copy keeps in-frame clones and lacks some. The sample consists of 35,000 to 45,000 clones, 60% to 85% of them appearing once. The sample here was CD4+ or CD8+ T cells sorted from blood, taken in a trial of the OX40 agonist ivuxolimab. The receptors derive from an adult with an advanced solid tumor such as melanoma, head and neck, liver or kidney cancer.

J is TRBJ2-7 and V is TRBV15; 9 positions match TRBD1. CDR3 length: 15 residues. The germline V gene has CDR1 LNHNV and CDR2 YYDKDF (reference sequence). V gave up 5 bases and J gave up 6 bases; unmatched junction bases: 11. CDR3 residues: CATSRSGTGSSEQYF. As DNA, the CDR3 is TGTGCCACCAGCCGATCCGGGACAGGGTCCAGCGAGCAGTACTTC.

This chain links TRBV5-4 with TRBJ2-3; TRBD2 matches at 11 bases. The ends lost 0 bases at V and 6 bases at J; junction bases unmatched: 3. Germline assignment: CDR1 SGHNT and CDR2 YYREEE (reference sequence). CDR3 length: 15 residues. The CDR3 nucleotides read TGTGCCAGCAGCTTGGCGGCTAGCGGGAGGGATACGCAGTATTTT. It yields the protein CASSLAASGRDTQYF.

The table lists this clone with a few counts. The chain carries TRBV4-3 and TRBJ2-3, with a weak D call TRBD1 (6 bases). Trimming stripped 4 bases from V and 4 bases from J, with 9 bases between. CDR1 and CDR2 from the germline V gene are LGHNA and YSLEER. CDR3 length: 13 amino acids. The CDR3 protein is CASSPRTADTQYF. The CDR3 DNA sequence: TGCGCCAGCAGCCCCCGGACAGCAGATACGCAGTATTTT.

CDR3 sequence: CASSLVAGSTGELFF. CDR3 nucleotides: TGTGCCAGCAGCTTAGTTGCAGGGAGCACCGGGGAGCTGTTTTTT. The rearrangement joins TRBV7-8 to TRBJ2-2; D may correspond to TRBD1 or TRBD2 (5 bases each). This CDR3 is 15 amino acids long. Trimming left V 1 base short and J 4 bases short, with 10 bases between. Germline loops: CDR1 SGHVS, CDR2 FQNEAQ.

In its sample, this clone was seen a few times. The chain carries TRBV30 and TRBJ1-5; TRBD1 might be the D (6 bases). Trimming removed 0 bases at V and 6 bases at J, with 15 bases between. The CDR3 covers 15 residues. Germline lookup yields CDR1 GTSNPN and CDR2 SVGIG (reference sequence). The chain's CDR3 is CAWSVQGQSGQPQHF. CDR3 sequence (DNA): TGTGCCTGGAGTGTACAAGGACAGTCGGGTCAGCCCCAGCATTTT.

The chain employs TRBV19 and TRBJ2-1; possible D gene TRBD2, 6 bases. Germline loops: CDR1 LNHDA, CDR2 SQIVND (reference sequence). Trimming left V 3 bases short and J 4 bases short, with 10 bases between. This CDR3 comprises 14 residues. The CDR3 nucleotides read TGTGCCAGTAGTATGGGCGGGAAATACAATGAGCAGTTCTTC. This gives the protein CASSMGGKYNEQFF.

The table lists this clone with a few counts. The V call is TRBV10-2, the J call TRBJ1-1; TRBD1 matches at 9 bases. V was pared by 6 bases and J by 4 bases, with 6 bases of the junction left unmatched. CDR1 WSHSY and CDR2 SAAADI come from the germline V gene. CDR3 length equals 14 residues. The CDR3 nucleotides read TGCGCCAGCAGCCAACAGGGGGCGGCCACTGAAGCTTTCTTT. It translates to CASSQQGAATEAFF.

Here the CDR3 reads CASSLSGNTIYF. The CDR3 DNA follows: TGTGCCAGCAGTTTGTCGGGAAACACCATATATTTT. V gene TRBV28 combines with J gene TRBJ1-3; D unresolved. CDR1 and CDR2 (germline): MDHEN, SYDVKM. Trimming cost V 3 bases and J 4 bases, with 4 bases left between them. The CDR3 is made up of 12 amino acids.

This chain uses TRBV30 with TRBJ2-5; 8 positions match TRBD1. The last part of the DNA fits TRBJ2-7 better; the J call may be wrong. Per the germline V gene, CDR1 is GTSNPN and CDR2 is SVGIG (reference sequence). CDR3 length: 13 residues. The CDR3 here is CAWSVTGGSEQYF. CDR3 sequence (DNA): TGTGCCTGGAGTGTAACAGGGGGTTCCGAGCAGTACTTC.

In this sample, this clone turned up a few times. CDR3 protein: CASSGGQGRNEKLFF. The DNA for the CDR3 is TGTGCCAGCAGCGGCGGACAGGGGCGGAATGAAAAACTGTTTTTT. The chain joins TRBV7-9 to TRBJ1-4, with 9 bases aligning to TRBD1. J was trimmed by 5 bases and V by 5 bases; bases with no gene match: 6. CDR1 is SEHNR and CDR2 is FQNEAQ in the germline V gene (reference sequence). The CDR3 length is 15 residues.

The chain links TRBV4-1 to TRBJ1-5; D is unclear. The V gene's germline CDR1 is MGHRA and CDR2 YSYEKL. V lost 1 base to trimming and J lost 8 bases, with 9 bases between them. This CDR3 contains 13 residues. The DNA of the CDR3 is TGCGCCAGCAGCCAAGGCCAGGTGGAGCCCCAGCATTTT. It is translated as CASSQGQVEPQHF.

The chain employs TRBV2 and TRBJ2-5, with TRBD2 matching over 8 bases. Trimming cost V 2 bases and J 5 bases; bases outside gene matches: 7. The V gene's germline CDR1 is SNHLY and CDR2 FYNNEI. The CDR3 contains 15 residues. CDR3 DNA: TGTGCCAGCAGTGAATTGGCACTAGCGGTCGAGACCCAGTACTTC. Residues: CASSELALAVETQYF.

As DNA, the CDR3 is TGTGCCACCTCGACAGGGACTTTCGCGAGAGTAAATGGCTACACCTTC. It is translated as CATSTGTFARVNGYTF. The chain has TRBV19 and TRBJ1-2, with 7 bases matching TRBD1. The CDR3 is 16 residues long. Germline lookup yields CDR1 LNHDA and CDR2 SQIVND (reference sequence). V shed 10 bases and J 6 bases; nucleotides not matched to a gene: 20.

V usage is TRBV28 and J usage is TRBJ1-5; the match to TRBD1 covers 7 bases. The CDR3 is 15 residues long. V lost 6 bases, J lost 6 bases, and 11 bases stayed unmatched. Looked up from germline, CDR1 is MDHEN and CDR2 is SYDVKM. CDR3 amino acids: CASREQGVLTQPQHF. CDR3 DNA sequence: TGTGCCAGCAGAGAGCAGGGGGTTCTCACTCAGCCCCAGCATTTT.

The CDR3 nucleotides are TGTGCCAGTAGACGACAGGAGAACACTGAAGCTTTCTTT. Amino acid sequence: CASRRQENTEAFF. This chain links TRBV19 with TRBJ1-1; D might be TRBD1 (6 bases). V was cut by 6 bases and J by 1 base, with 9 bases left in between. Looked up from germline, CDR1 is LNHDA and CDR2 is SQIVND (reference sequence). The CDR3 extends over 13 amino acids.

CDR3 in DNA: TGTGCCAGCAGCGCCAGGGGGGGGGACACTGAAGCTTTCTTT. Translating it yields CASSARGGDTEAFF. This chain joins TRBV6-1 and TRBJ1-1; TRBD1 aligns across 7 bases. The trim removed 6 bases at V and 3 bases at J, leaving 7 bases unmatched. This CDR3 is built from 14 residues. Per germline, CDR1 MNHNS and CDR2 SASEGT.

The chain joins TRBV14 to TRBJ2-6; maybe TRBD1 (6 bases). The V and J ends lost 3 bases and 9 bases respectively, with 9 bases between them. CDR3 size: 13 residues. The germline CDR1 and CDR2 sequences are SGHDN and FVKESK. CDR3 residues: CASSQGAVNVLTF. CDR3 in DNA: TGTGCCAGCAGCCAGGGGGCGGTCAACGTCCTGACTTTC.

Details on this clone: A single base separates this from a much larger clone, so it may be a read error. The V call is TRBV5-1, the J call TRBJ2-7, with D perhaps TRBD1 (5 bases). CDR1 is SGHRS and CDR2 is YFSETQ in the germline V gene. Trimming pared 6 bases from V and 4 bases from J, leaving 29 bases between. CDR3 size: 18 residues. The DNA for the CDR3 is TGCGCCAGCAACTTCACGCCGCAATCGAATGGGGCCGAGTACGAGCAGTACTTC. Translated: CASNFTPQSNGAEYEQYF.

The chain couples TRBV7-9 to TRBJ2-2; D uncertain. The germline V and J ends were trimmed by 1 base and 6 bases, with 6 bases remaining between them. This CDR3 has 13 amino acids. The germline V gene has CDR1 SEHNR and CDR2 FQNEAQ (reference sequence). The CDR3 loop is CASSLEGAGELFF. The CDR3 bases are TGTGCCAGCAGCTTAGAAGGTGCCGGGGAGCTGTTTTTT.

The chain carries TRBV7-9 and TRBJ2-2; D unresolved. Per the germline V gene, CDR1 is SEHNR and CDR2 is FQNEAQ (reference sequence). V lost 5 bases to trimming and J lost 5 bases, with 6 bases between them. This CDR3 has 12 amino acids. The CDR3 is CASSPETGELFF. The CDR3 nucleotides read TGTGCCAGCAGCCCCGAGACCGGGGAGCTGTTTTTT.

V and J are TRBV9 and TRBJ1-1; D gene ambiguous. Trimming pared 4 bases from V and 4 bases from J, leaving 14 bases between. CDR1 is SGDLS, CDR2 YYNGEE, per germline. The CDR3 has 14 residues. The CDR3, as DNA: TGTGCCAGCAGCAGATACAGCCCGGGCACTGAAGCTTTCTTT. Protein sequence: CASSRYSPGTEAFF.